This T cell receptor (beta chain) was captured in a study of monozygotic twins with inflammatory bowel disease. Donors gave approximately 2.5 ml of blood apiece. The CDR3 has 15 amino acids. Germline V gives CDR1 MGHRA, CDR2 YSYEKL. As to this clonotype: Its antigen is not known.

There were 3500 ng of total RNA used for each TCR library. TCRdb reanalyzed the 5' RACE reads, giving one entry per CDR3 protein sequence and no DNA. Here the sample table reports approximately 100,000 distinct CDR3 sequences. Overall study results and limits: Lower TCRbeta diversity (inverse Simpson) was seen in IBD patients than in healthy co-twins.

The origin of this receptor is a human donor with ulcerative colitis or Crohn's disease, or a healthy co-twin of an affected twin (not recorded which). Sequenced input: blood. This chain links TRBV4-1 with TRBJ2-5; without DNA, the TCRdb call of TRBD1 cannot be checked. The CDR3 spells CASSQETGGWETQYF.